The sequence of this T cell receptor (beta chain) was determined in a study of T cells in Graves' hyperthyroidism and ophthalmopathy. The CDR3 sequence is 15 residues long. Germline V CDR1 and CDR2: SNHLY, FYNNEI. V shed 3 bases and J shed 5 bases, with 16 bases lying between them. At least ten counts were recorded for this clonotype. Researchers took RNA transcripts and amplified the TCR beta CDR3 regions from them. The HTBI primer set drove a first-round RT-PCR of the TCR CDR3. TCRdb fed the multiplex PCR reads into MiXCR, producing one record per CDR3 protein. This table has over 500,000 distinct CDR3 sequences, 14% appearing once.

Sequencing was carried out using blood. The V gene is TRBV2, the J gene TRBJ2-5; possible D gene TRBD1, 6 bases. The receptor was isolated from a woman aged 40 to 55 with Graves' hyperthyroidism. The CDR3 bases are TGTGCCAGCAGTGAGAGGGGCCAGGGGCTGGAGACCCAGTACTTC. Protein product: CASSERGQGLETQYF.